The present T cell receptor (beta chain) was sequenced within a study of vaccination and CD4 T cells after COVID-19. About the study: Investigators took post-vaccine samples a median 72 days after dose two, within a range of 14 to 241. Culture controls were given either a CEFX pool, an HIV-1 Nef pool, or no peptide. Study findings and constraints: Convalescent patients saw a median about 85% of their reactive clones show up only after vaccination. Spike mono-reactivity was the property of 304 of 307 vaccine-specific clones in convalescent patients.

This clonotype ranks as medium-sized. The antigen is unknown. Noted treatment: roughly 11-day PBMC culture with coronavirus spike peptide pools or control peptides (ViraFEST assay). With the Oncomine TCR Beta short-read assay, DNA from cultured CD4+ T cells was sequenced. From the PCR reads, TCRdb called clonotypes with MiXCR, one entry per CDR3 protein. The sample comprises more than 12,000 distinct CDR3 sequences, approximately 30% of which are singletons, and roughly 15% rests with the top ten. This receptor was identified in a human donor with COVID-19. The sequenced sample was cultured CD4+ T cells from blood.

CDR3 residues: CASKRGVQTEAFF. CDR3 sequence (DNA): TGTGCCAGTAAGCGCGGGGTACAAACTGAAGCTTTCTTT. This chain joins TRBV19 and TRBJ1-1; D call uncertain. Trimming took 7 bases from V and 5 from J, leaving 14 bases between them. This CDR3 region has 13 residues. The germline CDR1 and CDR2 sequences are LNHDA and SQIVND (reference sequence).